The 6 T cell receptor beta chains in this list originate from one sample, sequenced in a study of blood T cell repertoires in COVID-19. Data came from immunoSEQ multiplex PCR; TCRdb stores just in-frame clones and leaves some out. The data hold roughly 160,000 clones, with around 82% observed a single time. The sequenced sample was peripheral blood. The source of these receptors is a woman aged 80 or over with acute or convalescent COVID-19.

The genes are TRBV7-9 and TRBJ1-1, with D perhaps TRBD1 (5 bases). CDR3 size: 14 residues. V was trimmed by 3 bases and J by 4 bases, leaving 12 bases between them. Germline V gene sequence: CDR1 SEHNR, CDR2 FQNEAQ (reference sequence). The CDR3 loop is CASSFKSGATEAFF. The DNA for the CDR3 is TGTGCCAGCAGCTTCAAAAGCGGGGCCACTGAAGCTTTCTTT.

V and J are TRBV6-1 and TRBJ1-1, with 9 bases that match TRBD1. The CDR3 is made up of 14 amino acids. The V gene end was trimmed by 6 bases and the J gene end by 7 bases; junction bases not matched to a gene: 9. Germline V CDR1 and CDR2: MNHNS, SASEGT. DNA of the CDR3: TGTGCCAGCAGCAATGGACAGGGGACGAATGAAGCTTTCTTT. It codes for CASSNGQGTNEAFF.

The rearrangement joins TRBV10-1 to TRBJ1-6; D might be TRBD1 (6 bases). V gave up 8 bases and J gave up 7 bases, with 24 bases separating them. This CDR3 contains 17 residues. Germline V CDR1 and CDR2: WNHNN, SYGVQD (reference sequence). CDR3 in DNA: TGCGCCAGCCGGGGGGGCCGAACCGAAACCTCCAATTCACCCCTCCACTTT. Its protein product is CASRGGRTETSNSPLHF.

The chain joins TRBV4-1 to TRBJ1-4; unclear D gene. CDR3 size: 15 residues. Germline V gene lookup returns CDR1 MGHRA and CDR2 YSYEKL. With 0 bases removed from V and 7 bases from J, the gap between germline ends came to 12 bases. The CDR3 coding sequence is TGCGCCAGCAGCCAAGATGGTATTCTAAGTGAAAAACTGTTTTTT. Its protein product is CASSQDGILSEKLFF.

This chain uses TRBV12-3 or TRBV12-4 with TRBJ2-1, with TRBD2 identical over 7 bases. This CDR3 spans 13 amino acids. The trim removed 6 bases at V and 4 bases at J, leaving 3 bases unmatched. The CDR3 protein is CASSRTRYNEQFF. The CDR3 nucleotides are TGTGCCAGCAGCAGGACTAGATACAATGAGCAGTTCTTC.

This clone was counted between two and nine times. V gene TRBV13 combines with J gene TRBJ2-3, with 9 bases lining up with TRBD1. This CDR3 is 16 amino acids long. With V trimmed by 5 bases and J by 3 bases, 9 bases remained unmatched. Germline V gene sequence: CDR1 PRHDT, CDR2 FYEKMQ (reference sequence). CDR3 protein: CASSGRDREWTDTQYF. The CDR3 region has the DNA TGTGCCAGCAGCGGCCGGGACAGGGAATGGACAGATACGCAGTATTTT. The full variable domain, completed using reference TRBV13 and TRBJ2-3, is AAGVIQSPRHLIKEKRETATLKCYPIPRHDTVYWYQQGPGQDPQFLISFYEKMQSDKGSIPDRFSAQQFSDYHSELNMSSLELGDSALYFCASSGRDREWTDTQYFGPGTRLTVL.